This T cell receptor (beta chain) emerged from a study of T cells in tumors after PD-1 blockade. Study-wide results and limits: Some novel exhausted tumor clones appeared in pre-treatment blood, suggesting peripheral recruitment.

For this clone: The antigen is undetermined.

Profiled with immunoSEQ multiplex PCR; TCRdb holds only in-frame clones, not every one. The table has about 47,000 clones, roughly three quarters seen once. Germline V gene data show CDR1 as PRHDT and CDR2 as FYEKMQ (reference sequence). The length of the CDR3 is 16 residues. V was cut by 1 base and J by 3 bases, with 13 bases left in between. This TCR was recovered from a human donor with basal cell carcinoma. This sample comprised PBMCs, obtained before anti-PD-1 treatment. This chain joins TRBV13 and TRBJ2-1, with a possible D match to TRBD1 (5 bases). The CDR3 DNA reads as TGTGCCAGCAGCTTAGCGGAAACAGGTAACTACAATGAGCAGTTCTTC. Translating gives CASSLAETGNYNEQFF.